Presented here are 21 T cell receptor beta chains from one specimen sequenced in a study of T cell responses to AZD1222 COVID-19 vaccine. Assay: immunoSEQ multiplex PCR; the TCRdb copy retains only in-frame clones and omits some. The table shows 100,000 to 150,000 clones, with approximately 89% occurring only once. Sequencing used peripheral blood, obtained on day 0 of AZD1222 vaccination. These receptors were taken from an adult in good health.

The genes are TRBV7-9 and TRBJ1-2; D is unresolved. Trimming removed 1 base at V and 3 bases at J, with 12 bases between. Germline V CDR1 and CDR2: SEHNR, FQNEAQ (reference sequence). This CDR3 is built from 15 residues. CDR3 nucleotides: TGTGCCAGCAGCTTAGGATCAGGCCCATACTATGGCTACACCTTC. Protein product: CASSLGSGPYYGYTF. The whole variable domain, filled in from reference TRBV7-9 and TRBJ1-2, reads DTGVSQNPRHKITKRGQNVTFRCDPISEHNRLYWYRQTLGQGPEFLTYFQNEAQLEKSRLLSDRFSAERPKGSFSTLEIQRTEQGDSAMYLCASSLGSGPYYGYTFGSGTRLTVV.

The chain employs TRBV30 and TRBJ2-2, with 14 bases fitting TRBD2. The CDR3 extends over 17 amino acids. CDR1 and CDR2 from the germline V gene are GTSNPN and SVGIG (reference sequence). J lost 0 bases, V lost 3 bases, and 3 bases had no gene match. The CDR3 DNA reads as TGTGCCTGGAGCGCGGGACTAGCGGGAGCGAACACCGGGGAGCTGTTTTTT. It is translated as CAWSAGLAGANTGELFF.

As DNA, the CDR3 is TGTGCCAGCAGTTACGTCGGAAACATTCAGTACTTC. It translates to CASSYVGNIQYF. The chain carries TRBV6-2 or TRBV6-3 and TRBJ2-4; no clear D gene. CDR3 length equals 12 residues. V was cut by 2 bases and J by 6 bases, with 5 bases left in between. CDR1 and CDR2 (germline): MNHEY, SVGEGT.

Details on this clone: The sample contains more than one DNA sequence encoding this CDR3. This CDR3 reads CASSLVGGSDTQYF. The CDR3 DNA reads TGCGCCAGCAGCTTGGTCGGAGGTAGCGATACGCAGTATTTT. The chain employs TRBV5-1 and TRBJ2-3; tentatively, D is TRBD2 (5 bases). V shed 0 bases and J shed 6 bases, with 11 bases lying between them. Germline CDR1 and CDR2: SGHRS and YFSETQ. This CDR3 is 14 amino acids long.

The chain employs TRBV11-3 and TRBJ1-1, with TRBD1 as a possible D gene (5 bases). V lost 0 bases, J lost 5 bases, and 10 bases lay in between. In germline, CDR1 is SGHNT, CDR2 YENEEA. The CDR3 length is 14 residues. CDR3 in DNA: TGTGCCAGCAGCTTAGAGGGGGGTAGGACTGAAGCTTTCTTT. It encodes CASSLEGGRTEAFF.

V is TRBV19 and J is TRBJ1-5; TRBD1 matches at 8 bases. The CDR3 is made up of 15 amino acids. The germline CDR1 and CDR2 sequences are LNHDA and SQIVND (reference sequence). V dropped 7 bases and J dropped 6; count of bases not matched to a gene: 11. The CDR3 spells CASNPHQGASQPQHF. The CDR3 bases are TGTGCCAGTAACCCACACCAGGGGGCGAGTCAGCCCCAGCATTTT.

The chain couples TRBV3-1 (or the pseudogene TRBV3-2) to TRBJ2-7, with 9 positions matching TRBD1. From germline, CDR1 is LGHDT and CDR2 YNNKEL (reference sequence). V lost 5 bases and J lost 1; bases outside the gene matches: 9. The CDR3 is 16 amino acids. The CDR3 DNA reads as TGTGCCAGCAGCGGCGGATCGGGACAGGGATCCTACGAGCAGTACTTC. It encodes CASSGGSGQGSYEQYF.

This chain uses TRBV5-4 with TRBJ2-2; unclear D gene. Looked up from germline, CDR1 is SGHNT and CDR2 is YYREEE (reference sequence). V shed 2 bases and J shed 7 bases, with 3 bases lying between them. This CDR3 has 11 residues. The CDR3 DNA is TGTGCCAGCAGCTTTGGCGGGGAGCTGTTTTTT. The encoded protein is CASSFGGELFF.

The chain recombines TRBV2 with TRBJ2-1; the match to TRBD1 covers 10 bases. V dropped 4 bases and J dropped 3; count of bases not matched to a gene: 9. Germline loops: CDR1 SNHLY, CDR2 FYNNEI. There are 17 residues in the CDR3. The chain's CDR3 is CASSALGQGLLYNEQFF. In nucleotides, the CDR3 is TGTGCCAGCAGTGCTCTGGGACAGGGGTTACTCTACAATGAGCAGTTCTTC.

The chain links TRBV30 to TRBJ1-2; D might be TRBD1 (6 bases). CDR1 and CDR2 (germline): GTSNPN, SVGIG (reference sequence). Trimming removed 7 bases at V and 8 bases at J, with 26 bases between. The CDR3 has 15 residues. The CDR3 sequence: CASLYLTGFGRGYTF. In nucleotides, the CDR3 is TGTGCCTCCCTGTACCTAACAGGGTTTGGGCGAGGCTACACCTTC. Full variable domain (outside the CDR3, taken from reference TRBV30 and TRBJ1-2): SQTIHQWPATLVQPVGSPLSLECTVEGTSNPNLYWYRQAAGRGLQLLFYSVGIGQISSEVPQNLSASRPQDRQFILSSKKLLLSDSGFYLCASLYLTGFGRGYTFGSGTRLTVV.

This clone has a single count. The chain couples TRBV7-3 to TRBJ2-3; 9 bases map to TRBD2. With 5 bases clipped from V and 3 bases from J, the junction kept 6 bases outside the gene matches. Germline CDR1 reads SGHTA; CDR2 reads FQGTGA. The CDR3 sequence is 15 residues long. The CDR3 is CASSQRRGGTDTQYF. In DNA form, the CDR3 reads TGTGCCAGCAGCCAAAGGCGGGGGGGTACAGATACGCAGTATTTT.

V is TRBV28 and J is TRBJ2-7; TRBD2 agrees at 8 bases. Germline-derived CDR1 and CDR2 are MDHEN and SYDVKM. CDR3 length: 13 amino acids. Trimming took 7 bases from V and 2 from J; bases not matched to a gene: 4. DNA of the CDR3: TGTGCCAGCACAGCGGGGGTCCCCTACGAGCAGTACTTC. Protein product: CASTAGVPYEQYF. Drawing the rest from reference TRBV28 and TRBJ2-7, the complete variable domain is DVKVTQSSRYLVKRTGEKVFLECVQDMDHENMFWYRQDPGLGLRLIYFSYDVKMKEKGDIPEGYSVSREKKERFSLILESASTNQTSMYLCASTAGVPYEQYFGPGTRLTVT.

V is TRBV18 and J is TRBJ1-2; TRBD1 might be the D (6 bases). Germline lookup yields CDR1 KGHSH and CDR2 LQKENI. The CDR3 runs 15 residues. Trimming took off 3 bases at V and 8 bases at J, with 19 bases between the two ends. The CDR3 is CASSPGLQGGWGYTF. The CDR3 nucleotides are TGTGCCAGCTCACCTGGCCTACAGGGAGGTTGGGGCTACACCTTC.

V and J are TRBV4-1 and TRBJ1-4; D not resolved. Between the trimmed V and J ends, which lost 1 base and 3 bases, there was a span of 12 bases. This CDR3 comprises 16 residues. In germline, CDR1 is MGHRA, CDR2 YSYEKL. The CDR3 coding sequence is TGCGCCAGCAGCCAAGGATGGAGGGTGGCTAATGAAAAACTGTTTTTT. It codes for CASSQGWRVANEKLFF.

The rearrangement links TRBV28 to TRBJ2-1; TRBD2 aligns across 8 bases. The CDR3 is 16 amino acids. The germline V gene has CDR1 MDHEN and CDR2 SYDVKM. V trimming: 8 bases; J trimming: 6 bases; junction bases outside the gene matches: 15. The CDR3 loop is CASREEAGVSSNEQFF. DNA for the CDR3: TGTGCCAGCCGCGAGGAAGCGGGAGTTTCGTCCAATGAGCAGTTCTTC. The full variable domain, its missing parts supplied by reference TRBV28 and TRBJ2-1, is DVKVTQSSRYLVKRTGEKVFLECVQDMDHENMFWYRQDPGLGLRLIYFSYDVKMKEKGDIPEGYSVSREKKERFSLILESASTNQTSMYLCASREEAGVSSNEQFFGPGTRLTVL.

The chain uses TRBV27 and TRBJ2-7; no definite D call. This CDR3 contains 16 residues. Germline V gene data show CDR1 as MNHEY and CDR2 as SMNVEV (reference sequence). With 0 bases removed from V and 3 bases from J, the gap between germline ends came to 15 bases. DNA for the CDR3: TGTGCCAGCAGTTTATCCGCACCGCCTTCGCGCTACGAGCAGTACTTC. This gives the protein CASSLSAPPSRYEQYF.

The chain links TRBV28 to TRBJ1-1; TRBD1 is a possible D gene (6 bases). The CDR3 covers 14 residues. The germline CDR1 and CDR2 sequences are MDHEN and SYDVKM. Trimming took 6 bases from V and 4 from J, leaving 15 bases between them. Here the CDR3 reads CASRKGGDSTEAFF. The CDR3 DNA reads as TGTGCCAGCAGAAAAGGGGGGGATAGCACTGAAGCTTTCTTT.

This rearrangement joins TRBV7-9 to TRBJ1-1; a possible D gene is TRBD1 (6 bases). Germline CDR1 SEHNR, CDR2 FQNEAQ (reference sequence). The CDR3 has 15 residues. V gave up 5 bases and J gave up 2 bases, with 15 bases separating them. CDR3 bases: TGTGCCAGCAGCCAAGTCTGGGGGGGCAACACTGAAGCTTTCTTT. This gives the protein CASSQVWGGNTEAFF.

CDR3 sequence: CASSLERDRDEQYF. The CDR3 DNA sequence: TGCGCCAGCAGCTTGGAGCGGGATCGAGACGAGCAGTACTTC. The genes are TRBV5-1 and TRBJ2-7; TRBD2 agrees at 7 bases. Germline V gives CDR1 SGHRS, CDR2 YFSETQ. V gave up 0 bases and J gave up 5 bases; unmatched junction bases: 5. The CDR3 spans 14 residues.

About this clone: Sequence at one end of the junction differs from germline and may be a read error. This chain links TRBV6-5 with TRBJ2-2; the match to TRBD2 covers 7 bases. CDR1 is MNHEY and CDR2 is SVGAGI in the germline V gene. The CDR3 covers 11 residues. The CDR3 loop is CASSSWGGGRF. The DNA for the CDR3 is TGTGCCAGCAGTAGCTGGGGGGGAGGCCGATTT.

The rearrangement joins TRBV7-9 to TRBJ2-1, with D unclear. CDR1 is SEHNR, CDR2 FQNEAQ, per germline (reference sequence). The CDR3 contains 10 residues. Deletions cut 8 bases from V and 6 bases from J, with 5 bases between. CDR3 sequence reads: CASGINEQFF. DNA for the CDR3: TGTGCCAGCGGCATCAATGAGCAGTTCTTC.